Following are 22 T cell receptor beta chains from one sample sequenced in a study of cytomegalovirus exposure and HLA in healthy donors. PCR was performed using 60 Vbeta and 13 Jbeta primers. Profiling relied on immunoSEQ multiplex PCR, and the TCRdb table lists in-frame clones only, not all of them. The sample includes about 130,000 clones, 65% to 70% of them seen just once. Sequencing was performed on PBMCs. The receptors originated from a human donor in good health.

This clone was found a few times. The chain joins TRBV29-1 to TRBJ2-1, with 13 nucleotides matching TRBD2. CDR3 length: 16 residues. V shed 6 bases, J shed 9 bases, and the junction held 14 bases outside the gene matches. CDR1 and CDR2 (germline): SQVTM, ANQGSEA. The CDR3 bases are TGCAGCGTCGAGTGGGGACTAGCGGGACTTGGGGGTGAGCAGTTCTTC. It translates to CSVEWGLAGLGGEQFF.

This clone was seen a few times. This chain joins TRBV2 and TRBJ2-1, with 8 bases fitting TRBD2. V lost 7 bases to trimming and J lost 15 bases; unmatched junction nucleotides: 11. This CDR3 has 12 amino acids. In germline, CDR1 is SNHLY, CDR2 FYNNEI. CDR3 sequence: CASILRTSTPFF. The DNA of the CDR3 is TGTGCCAGCATCCTGCGGACTAGCACGCCGTTCTTC.

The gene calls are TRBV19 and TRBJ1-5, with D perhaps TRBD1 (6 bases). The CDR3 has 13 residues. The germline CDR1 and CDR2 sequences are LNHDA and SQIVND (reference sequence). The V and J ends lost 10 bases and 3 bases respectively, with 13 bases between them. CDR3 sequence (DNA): TGTGCCACCAGACAGGCGTCCAATCAGCCCCAGCATTTT. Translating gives CATRQASNQPQHF.

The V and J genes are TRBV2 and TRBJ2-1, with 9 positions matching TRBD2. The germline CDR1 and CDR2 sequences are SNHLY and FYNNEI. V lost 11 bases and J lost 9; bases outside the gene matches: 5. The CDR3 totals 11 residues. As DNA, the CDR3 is TGTGCCGCCCGGACTAGCGTTGAGCAGTTCTTC. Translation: CAARTSVEQFF.

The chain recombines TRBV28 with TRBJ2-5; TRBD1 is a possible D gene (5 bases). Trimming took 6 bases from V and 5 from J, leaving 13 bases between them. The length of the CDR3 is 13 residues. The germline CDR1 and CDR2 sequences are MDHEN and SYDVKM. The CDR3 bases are TGTGCCAGCAGCCGCGGTTGGGGCGAGACCCAGTACTTC. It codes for CASSRGWGETQYF.

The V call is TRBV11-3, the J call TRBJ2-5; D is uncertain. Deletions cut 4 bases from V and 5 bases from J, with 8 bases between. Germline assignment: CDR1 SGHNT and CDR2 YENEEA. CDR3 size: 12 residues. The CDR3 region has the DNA TGTGCCAGCAGCTGGGCCCGGGAGACCCAGTACTTC. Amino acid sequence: CASSWARETQYF.

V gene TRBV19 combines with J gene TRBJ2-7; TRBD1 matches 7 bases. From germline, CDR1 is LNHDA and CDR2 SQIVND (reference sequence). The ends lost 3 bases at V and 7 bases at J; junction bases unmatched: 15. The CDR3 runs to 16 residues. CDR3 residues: CASSMALTGTLGEQYF. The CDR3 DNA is TGTGCCAGTAGTATGGCCTTGACAGGGACCCTTGGGGAGCAGTACTTC.

CDR3 sequence: CASSLSGGGGSETQYF. The CDR3 bases are TGTGCCAGCAGCTTAAGTGGGGGCGGGGGGAGTGAGACCCAGTACTTC. The rearrangement uses TRBV7-3 and TRBJ2-5; TRBD2 matches at 8 bases. V lost 1 base to trimming and J lost 5 bases; unmatched junction nucleotides: 9. The CDR3 loop spans 16 amino acids. In germline, CDR1 is SGHTA, CDR2 FQGTGA.

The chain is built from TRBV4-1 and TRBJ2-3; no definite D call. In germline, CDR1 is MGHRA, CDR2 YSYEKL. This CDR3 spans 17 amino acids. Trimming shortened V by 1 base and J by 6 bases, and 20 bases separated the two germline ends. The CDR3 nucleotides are TGCGCCAGCAGCCAAGGAGGTACGACCGAAGCAACGGATACGCAGTATTTT. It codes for CASSQGGTTEATDTQYF.

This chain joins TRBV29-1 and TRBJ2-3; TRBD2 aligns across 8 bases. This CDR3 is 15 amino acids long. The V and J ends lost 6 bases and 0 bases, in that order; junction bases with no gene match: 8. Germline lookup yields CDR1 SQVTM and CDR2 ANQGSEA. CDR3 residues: CSVPTSGDSTDTQYF. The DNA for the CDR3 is TGCAGCGTACCTACTAGCGGAGATAGCACAGATACGCAGTATTTT.

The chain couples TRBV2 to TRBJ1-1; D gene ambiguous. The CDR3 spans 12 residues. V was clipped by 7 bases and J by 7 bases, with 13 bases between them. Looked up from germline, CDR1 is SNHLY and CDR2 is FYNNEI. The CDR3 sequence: CASTGSLDEAFF. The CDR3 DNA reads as TGTGCCAGCACCGGGAGCTTGGATGAAGCTTTCTTT.

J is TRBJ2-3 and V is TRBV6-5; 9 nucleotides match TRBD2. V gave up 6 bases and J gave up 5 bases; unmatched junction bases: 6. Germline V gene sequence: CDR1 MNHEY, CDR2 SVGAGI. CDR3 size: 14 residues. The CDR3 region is CASRGSGRIDTQYF. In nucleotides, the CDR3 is TGTGCCAGCAGGGGTAGCGGGAGAATAGATACGCAGTATTTT.

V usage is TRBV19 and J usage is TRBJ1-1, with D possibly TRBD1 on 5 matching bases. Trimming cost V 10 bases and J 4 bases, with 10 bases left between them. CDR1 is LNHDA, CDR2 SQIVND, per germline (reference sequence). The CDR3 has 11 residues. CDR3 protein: CATAGVTEAFF. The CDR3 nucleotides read TGTGCCACGGCGGGGGTCACTGAAGCTTTCTTT.

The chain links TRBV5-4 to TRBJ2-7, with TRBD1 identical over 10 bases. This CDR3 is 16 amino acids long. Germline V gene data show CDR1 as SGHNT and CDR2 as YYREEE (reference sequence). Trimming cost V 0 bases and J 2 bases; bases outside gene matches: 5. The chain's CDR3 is CASSLGGTGVAYEQYF. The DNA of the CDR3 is TGTGCCAGCAGCTTGGGAGGGACAGGGGTAGCCTACGAGCAGTACTTC. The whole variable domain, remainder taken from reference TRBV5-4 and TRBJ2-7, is ETGVTQSPTHLIKTRGQQVTLRCSSQSGHNTVSWYQQALGQGPQFIFQYYREEENGRGNFPPRFSGLQFPNYSSELNVNALELDDSALYLCASSLGGTGVAYEQYFGPGTRLTVT.

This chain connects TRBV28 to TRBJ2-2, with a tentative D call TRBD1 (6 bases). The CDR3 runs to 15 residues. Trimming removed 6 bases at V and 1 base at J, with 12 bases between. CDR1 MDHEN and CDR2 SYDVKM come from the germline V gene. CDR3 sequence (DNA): TGTGCCAGCAGCCGACGGACAGTGAACACCGGGGAGCTGTTTTTT. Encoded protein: CASSRRTVNTGELFF.

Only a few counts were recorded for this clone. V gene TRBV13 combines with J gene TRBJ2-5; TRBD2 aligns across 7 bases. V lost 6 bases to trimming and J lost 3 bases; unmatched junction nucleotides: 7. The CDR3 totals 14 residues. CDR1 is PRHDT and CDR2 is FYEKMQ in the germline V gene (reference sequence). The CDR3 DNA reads TGTGCCAGCAGTCCCGACAGCGGGAAAGAGACCCAGTACTTC. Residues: CASSPDSGKETQYF.

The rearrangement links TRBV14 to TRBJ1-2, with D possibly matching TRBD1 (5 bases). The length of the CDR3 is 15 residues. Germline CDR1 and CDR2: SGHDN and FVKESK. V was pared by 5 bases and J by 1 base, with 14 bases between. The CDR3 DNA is TGTGCCAGCAGCAGAAGGACACTCGATAACTATGGCTACACCTTC. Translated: CASSRRTLDNYGYTF.

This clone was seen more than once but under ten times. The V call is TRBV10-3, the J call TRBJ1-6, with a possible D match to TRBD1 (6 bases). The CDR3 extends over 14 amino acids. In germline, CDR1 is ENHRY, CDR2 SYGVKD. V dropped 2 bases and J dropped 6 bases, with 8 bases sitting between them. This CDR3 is CAISETGTNSPLHF. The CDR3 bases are TGTGCCATCAGTGAGACAGGGACTAATTCACCCCTCCACTTT.

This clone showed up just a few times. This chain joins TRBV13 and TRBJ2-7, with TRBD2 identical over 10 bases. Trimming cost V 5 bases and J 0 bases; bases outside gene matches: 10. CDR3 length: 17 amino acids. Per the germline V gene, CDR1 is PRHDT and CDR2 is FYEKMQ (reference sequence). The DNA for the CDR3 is TGTGCCAGCAGCCCCCGGGTAGCGGGAGGAGACTCCTACGAGCAGTACTTC. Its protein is CASSPRVAGGDSYEQYF.

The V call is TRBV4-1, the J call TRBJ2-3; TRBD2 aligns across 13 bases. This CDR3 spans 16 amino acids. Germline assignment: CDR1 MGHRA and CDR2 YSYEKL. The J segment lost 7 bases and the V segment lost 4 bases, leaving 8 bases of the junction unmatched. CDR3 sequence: CASSPAGTSGTNTQYF. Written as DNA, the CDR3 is TGCGCCAGCAGCCCTGCCGGGACTAGCGGGACGAATACGCAGTATTTT.

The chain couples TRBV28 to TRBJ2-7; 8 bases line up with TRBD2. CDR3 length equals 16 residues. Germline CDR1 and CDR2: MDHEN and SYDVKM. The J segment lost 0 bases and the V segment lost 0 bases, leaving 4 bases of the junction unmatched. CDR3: CASSLWAGGPSYEQYF. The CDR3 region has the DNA TGTGCCAGCAGTTTATGGGCGGGAGGCCCCTCCTACGAGCAGTACTTC.

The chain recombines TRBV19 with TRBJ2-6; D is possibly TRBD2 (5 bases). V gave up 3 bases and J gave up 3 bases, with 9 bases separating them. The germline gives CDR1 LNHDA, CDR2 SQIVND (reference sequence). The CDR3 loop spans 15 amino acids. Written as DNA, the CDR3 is TGTGCCAGTAGTATGTCCGGGAATGGGGCCAACGTCCTGACTTTC. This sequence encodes CASSMSGNGANVLTF. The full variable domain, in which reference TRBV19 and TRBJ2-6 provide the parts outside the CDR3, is DGGITQSPKYLFRKEGQNVTLSCEQNLNHDAMYWYRQDPGQGLRLIYYSQIVNDFQKGDIAEGYSVSREKKESFPLTVTSAQKNPTAFYLCASSMSGNGANVLTFGAGSRLTVL.